This TCR beta chain was identified during a study of blood T cells in healthy people across ages. Trimming stripped 5 bases from V and 15 bases from J, with 17 bases between. Germline CDR1 is SGHTA and CDR2 is FQGNSA. The CDR3 runs to 12 residues. The second PCR ran about 6 to 12 cycles with a sample-barcoded 5' primer and J-beta primers. TCRdb re-called the 5' RACE reads through MiXCR, storing one row per CDR3 protein. Among some 780,000 distinct CDR3 sequences listed, roughly 56% were seen once. The source is a man between 40 and 49 years old in good health. Sequenced sample: blood. The V and J genes are TRBV7-2 and TRBJ2-1; no reliable D call. The CDR3 sequence: CASSPRTERLFF. DNA for the CDR3: TGTGCCAGCAGCCCGAGGACGGAGCGCCTGTTCTTC.